This T cell receptor (beta chain) was documented in a study of response to subunit inactivated influenza vaccine. V lost 5 bases and J lost 7, with 12 bases in between. Germline assignment: CDR1 SNHLY and CDR2 FYNNEI. There are 13 residues in the CDR3. The study, taken as a whole, reports: Authors suggested few new T cells are recruited by each seasonal influenza vaccination.

About this clonotype itself: Its antigen remains unknown.

In TCRdb, the RT-PCR reads were re-called with MiXCR into one record per CDR3 protein. The sample holds 600,000 to 850,000 distinct CDR3 sequences; approximately 15% are singletons and the top ten take 7.6%. The V call is TRBV2, the J call TRBJ1-5; a weak D match, TRBD1 (5 bases). The clonotype originates from a man aged 45-65 years who received an inactivated influenza vaccine. Sequenced here: PBMCs from blood, sampled around two weeks before vaccination. CDR3 loop: CASSRLRGQPQHF. The CDR3 DNA reads TGTGCCAGCAGTCGCCTCCGGGGGCAGCCCCAGCATTTT.